The 20 T cell receptor beta chains listed next were all sequenced from one sample in a study of blood T cell repertoires in COVID-19. The data were produced by immunoSEQ multiplex PCR, yet TCRdb's version contains in-frame clones alone and is incomplete. The repertoire holds about 280,000 clones, with more than 80% as singletons. Sequencing used peripheral blood. These receptors came from a woman aged 25-40 years with active or convalescent COVID-19.

J is TRBJ2-5 and V is TRBV6-2 or TRBV6-3; D is undetermined. The germline V gene encodes CDR1 MNHEY and CDR2 SVGEGT. The CDR3 runs to 12 residues. Deletions cut 6 bases from V and 7 bases from J, with 12 bases between. The CDR3 sequence: CASSRAPRTQYF. CDR3 nucleotide sequence: TGTGCCAGCAGCCGGGCCCCCAGGACCCAGTACTTC.

The chain recombines TRBV5-4 with TRBJ2-2; possible D gene TRBD1, 5 bases. V dropped 2 bases and J dropped 4 bases, with 12 bases sitting between them. CDR3 length equals 15 residues. The V gene's germline CDR1 is SGHNT and CDR2 YYREEE (reference sequence). The CDR3 here is CASSFLGQATGELFF. For the CDR3, the DNA is TGTGCCAGCAGCTTTCTGGGGCAGGCCACCGGGGAGCTGTTTTTT.

The chain links TRBV7-9 to TRBJ1-6; no reliable D call. From germline, CDR1 is SEHNR and CDR2 FQNEAQ (reference sequence). The V end was cut by 2 bases, the J end by 10 bases, with 12 bases between. The CDR3 contains 14 residues. The CDR3 protein is CASSLRGLQSPLHF. The CDR3 DNA reads TGTGCCAGCAGCTTACGCGGGCTGCAGTCACCCCTCCACTTT.

This clone was seen only once. The DNA of the CDR3 is TGTGCCAGCAGCTTAGCGACAGGGGGGACTTTGTCTGGGGCCAACGTCCTGACTTTC. It is translated as CASSLATGGTLSGANVLTF. The chain carries TRBV7-9 and TRBJ2-6; 9 bases are a match to TRBD1. Germline V lookup: CDR1 SEHNR, CDR2 FQNEAQ (reference sequence). The length of the CDR3 is 19 residues. V gave up 0 bases and J gave up 1 base; unmatched junction bases: 7.

J is TRBJ2-5 and V is TRBV7-6; the D is unclear. CDR1 is SGHVS and CDR2 is FNYEAQ in the germline V gene. Trimming stripped 4 bases from V and 5 bases from J, with 5 bases between. The CDR3 loop spans 11 amino acids. This chain's CDR3 is CASSSGETQYF. Here the CDR3 DNA reads TGTGCCAGCAGCTCCGGTGAGACCCAGTACTTC.

The chain is built from TRBV7-9 and TRBJ2-1; TRBD1 agrees at 10 bases. The length of the CDR3 is 13 residues. From germline, CDR1 is SEHNR and CDR2 FQNEAQ (reference sequence). With 1 base clipped from V and 15 bases from J, the junction kept 6 bases outside the gene matches. CDR3 sequence: CASSLVGQGLGFF. Here the CDR3 DNA reads TGTGCCAGCAGCTTAGTGGGACAGGGGTTGGGGTTCTTC.

This chain links TRBV28 with TRBJ1-1; D uncertain. From germline, CDR1 is MDHEN and CDR2 SYDVKM. V lost 3 bases and J 7 bases, leaving 9 bases between the germline ends. This CDR3 spans 12 amino acids. CDR3 in amino acids: CASSFLAVEAFF. The CDR3 bases are TGTGCCAGCAGTTTCTTGGCAGTTGAAGCTTTCTTT.

The chain carries TRBV9 and TRBJ1-3, with D possibly matching TRBD1 (6 bases). Deletions cut 3 bases from V and 1 base from J, with 11 bases between. The CDR3 loop spans 15 amino acids. CDR1 and CDR2 from the germline V gene are SGDLS and YYNGEE. The CDR3, as DNA: TGTGCCAGCAGCGATCAGGGGCTGTCTGGAAACACCATATATTTT. Translation gives CASSDQGLSGNTIYF.

This chain links TRBV7-2 with TRBJ1-5; maybe TRBD1 (6 bases). With 5 bases removed from V and 5 bases from J, the gap between germline ends came to 13 bases. The CDR3 contains 14 residues. The germline V gene encodes CDR1 SGHTA and CDR2 FQGNSA. CDR3 amino acids: CASSPRDTYQPQHF. The CDR3 coding sequence is TGTGCCAGCAGCCCCCGGGACACCTATCAGCCCCAGCATTTT.

The chain has TRBV19 and TRBJ1-2; D not certain. Per the germline V gene, CDR1 is LNHDA and CDR2 is SQIVND (reference sequence). The CDR3 consists of 15 residues. V was clipped by 4 bases and J by 6 bases, with 18 bases between them. CDR3 sequence (DNA): TGTGCCAGTAGTAGGCCCCATCGGCGGGTTAATGGCTACACCTTC. Protein sequence: CASSRPHRRVNGYTF.

CDR3 DNA sequence: TGTGCCAGCTCACCACGGGCAGGGGCCCAAGAGACCCAGTACTTC. Protein product: CASSPRAGAQETQYF. The V and J genes are TRBV18 and TRBJ2-5, with D possibly matching TRBD1 (6 bases). In germline, CDR1 is KGHSH, CDR2 LQKENI. V was cut by 1 base and J by 1 base, with 10 bases left in between. This CDR3 region has 15 residues.

In this sample, this clone turned up once. This CDR3 reads CASSVGTGISYGYTF. CDR3 coding DNA: TGTGCCAGCAGCGTAGGCACAGGGATATCCTATGGCTACACCTTC. The chain joins TRBV9 to TRBJ1-2, with a possible D match to TRBD1 (6 bases). Germline CDR1 is SGDLS and CDR2 is YYNGEE. This CDR3 has 15 amino acids. The germline V and J ends were trimmed by 0 bases and 4 bases, with 13 bases remaining between them.

The J gene is TRBJ2-4, the V gene TRBV5-6, with a tentative D call TRBD1 (6 bases). The CDR3 has 16 amino acids. Per the germline V gene, CDR1 is SGHDT and CDR2 is YYEEEE. The V end was cut by 2 bases, the J end by 0 bases, with 12 bases between. CDR3 residues: CASSLMDSLAKNIQYF. DNA of the CDR3: TGTGCCAGCAGCTTAATGGACAGTTTAGCCAAAAACATTCAGTACTTC.

This chain connects TRBV28 to TRBJ2-5; D not resolved. This CDR3 is 14 amino acids long. V was cut by 6 bases and J by 9 bases, with 20 bases left in between. Germline V gene data show CDR1 as MDHEN and CDR2 as SYDVKM. Here the CDR3 DNA reads TGTGCCAGCAGCTTTGCCTCTCTCCAACGGGCCCAGTACTTC. Its translation is CASSFASLQRAQYF.

The chain joins TRBV5-4 to TRBJ2-3; TRBD2 aligns across 8 bases. Looked up from germline, CDR1 is SGHNT and CDR2 is YYREEE (reference sequence). The J segment lost 6 bases and the V segment lost 0 bases, leaving 6 bases of the junction unmatched. This CDR3 region has 15 residues. The CDR3 sequence: CASSLGAGAGDTQYF. CDR3 coding DNA: TGTGCCAGCAGCTTGGGAGCGGGGGCAGGGGATACGCAGTATTTT.

The V gene is TRBV18, the J gene TRBJ1-6; D perhaps matches TRBD1 (6 bases). V was pared by 3 bases and J by 7 bases, with 16 bases between. Looked up from germline, CDR1 is KGHSH and CDR2 is LQKENI. The CDR3 loop spans 16 amino acids. CDR3 bases: TGTGCCAGCTCACCTTCGGACCCGGGGGGCAATTCACCCCTCCACTTT. This translates into CASSPSDPGGNSPLHF.

J is TRBJ1-1 and V is TRBV2; unclear D gene. Germline V gives CDR1 SNHLY, CDR2 FYNNEI. Trimming shortened V by 8 bases and J by 0 bases, and 7 bases separated the two germline ends. This CDR3 spans 12 amino acids. The CDR3 nucleotides read TGTGCCAGCGACTTTATGAACACTGAAGCTTTCTTT. Amino acid sequence: CASDFMNTEAFF.

This clone was detected a few times. The chain recombines TRBV12-3 or TRBV12-4 with TRBJ1-2, with TRBD1 matching over 7 bases. This CDR3 has 13 residues. V shed 5 bases and J 5 bases; nucleotides not matched to a gene: 5. As DNA, the CDR3 is TGTGCCAGCAGTGAAGACAGGGAGTATGGCTACACCTTC. The encoded protein is CASSEDREYGYTF.

This sequence joins TRBV25-1 and TRBJ2-5, with 7 bases aligning to TRBD1. This CDR3 region has 16 residues. Trimming at V came to 1 base and at J to 1 base, leaving 6 bases not matched to a gene. Germline CDR1 reads MGHDK; CDR2 reads SYGVNS. DNA for the CDR3: TGTGCCAGCAGTGAATTTAGGGGGCCTATCCAAGAGACCCAGTACTTC. Residues: CASSEFRGPIQETQYF.

J is TRBJ1-5 and V is TRBV12-3 or TRBV12-4, with D hard to call. V was clipped by 4 bases and J by 5 bases, with 6 bases between them. CDR3 length equals 12 residues. The CDR3 DNA sequence: TGTGCCAGCAGTTCCCTATATCAGCCCCAGCATTTT. Its translation: CASSSLYQPQHF.